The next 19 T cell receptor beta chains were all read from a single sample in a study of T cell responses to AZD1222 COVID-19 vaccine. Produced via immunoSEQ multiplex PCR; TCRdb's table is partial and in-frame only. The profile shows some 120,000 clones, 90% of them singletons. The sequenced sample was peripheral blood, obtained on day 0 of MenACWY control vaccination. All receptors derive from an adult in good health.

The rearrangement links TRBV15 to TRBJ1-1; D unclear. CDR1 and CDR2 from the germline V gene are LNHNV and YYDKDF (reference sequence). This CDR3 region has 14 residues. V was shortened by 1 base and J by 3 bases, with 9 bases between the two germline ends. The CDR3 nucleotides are TGTGCCACCAGCAGAGGTCAGTCTGACACTGAAGCTTTCTTT. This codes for CATSRGQSDTEAFF.

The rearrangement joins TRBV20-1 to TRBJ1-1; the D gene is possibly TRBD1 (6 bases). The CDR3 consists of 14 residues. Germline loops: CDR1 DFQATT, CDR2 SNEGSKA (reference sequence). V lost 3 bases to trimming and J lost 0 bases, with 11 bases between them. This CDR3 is CSASEGTMNTEAFF. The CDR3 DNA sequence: TGCAGTGCTAGTGAAGGGACAATGAACACTGAAGCTTTCTTT.

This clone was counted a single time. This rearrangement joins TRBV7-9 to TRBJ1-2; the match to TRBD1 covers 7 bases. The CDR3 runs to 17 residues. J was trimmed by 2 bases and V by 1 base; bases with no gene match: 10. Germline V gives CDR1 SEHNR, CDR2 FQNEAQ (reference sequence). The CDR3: CASSLGGTEEINYGYTF. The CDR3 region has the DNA TGTGCCAGCAGCTTAGGCGGGACAGAAGAAATAAACTATGGCTACACCTTC.

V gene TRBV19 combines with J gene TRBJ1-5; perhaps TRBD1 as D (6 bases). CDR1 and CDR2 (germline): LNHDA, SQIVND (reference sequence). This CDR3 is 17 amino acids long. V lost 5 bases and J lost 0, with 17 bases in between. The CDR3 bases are TGTGCCAGTAGTCCCCGGGGGGGCTTTTATAGCAATCAGCCCCAGCATTTT. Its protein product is CASSPRGGFYSNQPQHF.

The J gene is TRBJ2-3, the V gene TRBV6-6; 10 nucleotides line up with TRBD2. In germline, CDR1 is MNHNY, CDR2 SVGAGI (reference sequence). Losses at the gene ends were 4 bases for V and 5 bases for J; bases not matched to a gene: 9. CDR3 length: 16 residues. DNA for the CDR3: TGTGCCAGCAGTTCCTCTACCGGACTAGCGGTAGATACGCAGTATTTT. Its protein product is CASSSSTGLAVDTQYF.

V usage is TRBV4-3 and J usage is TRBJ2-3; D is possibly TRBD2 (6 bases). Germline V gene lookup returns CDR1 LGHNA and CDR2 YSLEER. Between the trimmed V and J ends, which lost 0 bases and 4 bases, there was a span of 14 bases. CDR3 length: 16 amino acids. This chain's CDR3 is CASSQDPRPGADTQYF. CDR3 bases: TGCGCCAGCAGCCAAGATCCTCGGCCGGGGGCAGATACGCAGTATTTT.

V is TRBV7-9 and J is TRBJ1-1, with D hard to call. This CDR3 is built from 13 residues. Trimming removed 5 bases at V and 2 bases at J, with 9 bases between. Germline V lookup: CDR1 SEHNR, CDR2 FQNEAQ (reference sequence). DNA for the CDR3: TGTGCCAGCAGCACCAACCTTAACACTGAAGCTTTCTTT. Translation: CASSTNLNTEAFF. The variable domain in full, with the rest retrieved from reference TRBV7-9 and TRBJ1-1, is DTGVSQNPRHKITKRGQNVTFRCDPISEHNRLYWYRQTLGQGPEFLTYFQNEAQLEKSRLLSDRFSAERPKGSFSTLEIQRTEQGDSAMYLCASSTNLNTEAFFGQGTRLTVV.

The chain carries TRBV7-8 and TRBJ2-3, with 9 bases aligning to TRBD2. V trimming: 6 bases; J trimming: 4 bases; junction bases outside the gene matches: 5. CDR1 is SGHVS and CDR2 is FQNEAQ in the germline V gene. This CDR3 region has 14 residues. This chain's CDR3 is CASRDQRGADTQYF. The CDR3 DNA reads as TGTGCCAGCAGAGACCAGCGGGGGGCAGATACGCAGTATTTT. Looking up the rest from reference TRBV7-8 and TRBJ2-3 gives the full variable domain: GAGVSQSPRYKVAKRGQDVALRCDPISGHVSLFWYQQALGQGPEFLTYFQNEAQLDKSGLPSDRFFAERPEGSVSTLKIQRTQQEDSAVYLCASRDQRGADTQYFGPGTRLTVL.

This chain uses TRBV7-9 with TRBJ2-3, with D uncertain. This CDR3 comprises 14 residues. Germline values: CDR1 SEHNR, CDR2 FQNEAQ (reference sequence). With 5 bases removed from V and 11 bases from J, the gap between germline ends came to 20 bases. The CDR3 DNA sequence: TGTGCCAGCAGCCGCCCCCCCTTCGCCCCCGTGCAGTATTTT. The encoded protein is CASSRPPFAPVQYF.

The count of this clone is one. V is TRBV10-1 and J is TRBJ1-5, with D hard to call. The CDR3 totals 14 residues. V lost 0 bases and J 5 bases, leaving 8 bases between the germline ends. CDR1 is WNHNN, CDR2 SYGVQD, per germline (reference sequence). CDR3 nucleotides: TGCGCCAGCAGTGAGTCGTCCGGGCATCAGCCCCAGCATTTT. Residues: CASSESSGHQPQHF.

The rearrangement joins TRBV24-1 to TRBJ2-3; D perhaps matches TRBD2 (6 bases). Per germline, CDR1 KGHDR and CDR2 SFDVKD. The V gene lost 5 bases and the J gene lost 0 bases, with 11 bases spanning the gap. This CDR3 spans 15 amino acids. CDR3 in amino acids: CATSVSGLSTDTQYF. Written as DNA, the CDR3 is TGTGCCACCAGTGTGTCGGGACTGAGCACAGATACGCAGTATTTT.

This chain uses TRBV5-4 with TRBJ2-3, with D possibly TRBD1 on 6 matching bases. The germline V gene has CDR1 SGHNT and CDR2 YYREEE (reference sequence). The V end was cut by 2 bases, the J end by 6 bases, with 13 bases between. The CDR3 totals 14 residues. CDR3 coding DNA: TGTGCCAGCAGCTTTAACAGGGCGGCGGATACGCAGTATTTT. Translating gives CASSFNRAADTQYF.

The chain's CDR3 is CASHAGAYNEQFF. The CDR3 nucleotides are TGCGCCAGCCATGCGGGAGCTTACAATGAGCAGTTCTTC. The chain joins TRBV5-1 to TRBJ2-1; 7 nucleotides align to TRBD2. The CDR3 totals 13 residues. The germline V gene encodes CDR1 SGHRS and CDR2 YFSETQ. Trimming at V came to 7 bases and at J to 4 bases, leaving 5 bases not matched to a gene. The whole variable domain, filled in from reference TRBV5-1 and TRBJ2-1, reads KAGVTQTPRYLIKTRGQQVTLSCSPISGHRSVSWYQQTPGQGLQFLFEYFSETQRNKGNFPGRFSGRQFSNSRSEMNVSTLELGDSALYLCASHAGAYNEQFFGPGTRLTVL.

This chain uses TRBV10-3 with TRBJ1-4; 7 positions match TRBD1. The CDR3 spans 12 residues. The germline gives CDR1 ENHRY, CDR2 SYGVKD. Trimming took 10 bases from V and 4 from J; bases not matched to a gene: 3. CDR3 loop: CATQGVNEKLFF. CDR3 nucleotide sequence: TGTGCCACCCAGGGGGTTAATGAAAAACTGTTTTTT.

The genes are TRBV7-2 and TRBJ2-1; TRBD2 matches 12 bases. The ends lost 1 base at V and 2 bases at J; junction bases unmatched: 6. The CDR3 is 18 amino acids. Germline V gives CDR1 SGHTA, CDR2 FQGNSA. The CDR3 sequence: CASSLGTSGDATYNEQFF. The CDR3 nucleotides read TGTGCCAGCAGCTTAGGGACTAGCGGGGACGCGACCTACAATGAGCAGTTCTTC.

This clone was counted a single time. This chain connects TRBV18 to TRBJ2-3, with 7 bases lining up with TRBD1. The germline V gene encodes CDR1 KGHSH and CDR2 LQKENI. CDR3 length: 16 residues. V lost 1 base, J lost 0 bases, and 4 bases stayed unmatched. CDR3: CASSPLPGGSTDTQYF. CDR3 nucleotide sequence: TGTGCCAGCTCACCACTTCCAGGGGGAAGCACAGATACGCAGTATTTT.

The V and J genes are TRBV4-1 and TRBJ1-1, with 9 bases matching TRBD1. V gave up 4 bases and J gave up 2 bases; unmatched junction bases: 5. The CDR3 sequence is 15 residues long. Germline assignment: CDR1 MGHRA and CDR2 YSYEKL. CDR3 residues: CASSPRTGENTEAFF. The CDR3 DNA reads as TGCGCCAGCAGCCCCCGGACAGGGGAAAACACTGAAGCTTTCTTT.

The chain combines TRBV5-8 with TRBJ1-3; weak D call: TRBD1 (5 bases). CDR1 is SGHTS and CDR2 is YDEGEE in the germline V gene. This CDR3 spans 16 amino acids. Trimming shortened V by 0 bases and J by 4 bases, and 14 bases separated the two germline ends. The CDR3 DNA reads TGTGCCAGCAGCTTGGCCTGGGACTTTGTAGGAAACACCATATATTTT. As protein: CASSLAWDFVGNTIYF.

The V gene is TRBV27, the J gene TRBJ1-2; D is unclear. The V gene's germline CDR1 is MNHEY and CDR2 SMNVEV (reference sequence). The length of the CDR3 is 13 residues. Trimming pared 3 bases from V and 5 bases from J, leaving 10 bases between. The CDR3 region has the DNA TGTGCCAGCAGTTTGTGGGAAGGATATGGCTACACCTTC. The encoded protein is CASSLWEGYGYTF.